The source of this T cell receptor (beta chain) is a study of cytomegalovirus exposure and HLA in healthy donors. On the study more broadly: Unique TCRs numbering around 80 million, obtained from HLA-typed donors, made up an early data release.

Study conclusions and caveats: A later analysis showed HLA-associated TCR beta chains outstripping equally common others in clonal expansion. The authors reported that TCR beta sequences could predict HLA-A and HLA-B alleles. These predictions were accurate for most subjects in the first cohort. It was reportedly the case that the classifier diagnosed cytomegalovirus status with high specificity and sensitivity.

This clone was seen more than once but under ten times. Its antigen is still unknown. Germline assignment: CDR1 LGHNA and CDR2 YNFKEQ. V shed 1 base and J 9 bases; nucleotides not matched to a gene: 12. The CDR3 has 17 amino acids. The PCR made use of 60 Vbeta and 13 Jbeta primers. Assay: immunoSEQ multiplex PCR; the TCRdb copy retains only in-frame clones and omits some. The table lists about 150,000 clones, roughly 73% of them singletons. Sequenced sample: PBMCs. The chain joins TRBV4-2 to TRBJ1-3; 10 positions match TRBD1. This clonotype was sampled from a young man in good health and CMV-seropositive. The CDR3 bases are TGTGCCAGCAGCCAAGGGGGGACAGGGGCTTTTGTTGGCACCATATATTTT. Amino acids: CASSQGGTGAFVGTIYF.